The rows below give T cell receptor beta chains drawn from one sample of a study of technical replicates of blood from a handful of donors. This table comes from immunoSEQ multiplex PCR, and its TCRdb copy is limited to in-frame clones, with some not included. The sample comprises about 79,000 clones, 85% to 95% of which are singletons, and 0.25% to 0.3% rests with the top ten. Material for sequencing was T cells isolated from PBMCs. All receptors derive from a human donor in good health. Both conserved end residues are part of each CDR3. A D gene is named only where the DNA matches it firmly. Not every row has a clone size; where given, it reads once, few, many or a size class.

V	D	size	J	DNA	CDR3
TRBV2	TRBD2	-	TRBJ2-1	TGTGCCAGCCGTCCGGGGGGAGTATCATACAATGAGCAGTTCTTC	CASRPGGVSYNEQFF
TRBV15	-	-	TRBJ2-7	TGTGCCACCAGCAGAGTGGGGGGATTCTACGAGCAGTACTTC	CATSRVGGFYEQYF
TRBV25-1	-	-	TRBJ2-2	TGTGCCAGCAGGACAGGGAACACCGGGGAGCTGTTTTTT	CASRTGNTGELFF
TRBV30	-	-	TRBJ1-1	TGTGCCTGGAACAGGGACCGGCGGACTGAAGCTTTCTTT	CAWNRDRRTEAFF
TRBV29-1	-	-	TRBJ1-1	TGCAGCGTTTCCCAAATGAACACTGAAGCTTTCTTT	CSVSQMNTEAFF
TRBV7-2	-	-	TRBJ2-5	TGTGCCAGCAGCCTTCTAAACTCCTACTTTAGAGAGACCCAGTACTTC	CASSLLNSYFRETQYF
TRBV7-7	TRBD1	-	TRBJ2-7	TGTGCTAGCAGCCAGTCGACAGGGCGCTACGAGCAGTACTTC	CASSQSTGRYEQYF
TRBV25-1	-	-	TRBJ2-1	TGTGCCAGCAGTGGACTAATGTCGGTTGGTGAGCAGTTCTTC	CASSGLMSVGEQFF
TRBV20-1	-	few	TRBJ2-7	TGCAGTGCCCAACGGGGAGACGAGCAGTACTTC	CSAQRGDEQYF
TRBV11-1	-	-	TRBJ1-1	TGTGCCAGCAGCTCAGCGGGACAGAACACTGAAGCTTTCTTT	CASSSAGQNTEAFF
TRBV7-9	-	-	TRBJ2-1	TGTGCCAGCAGCCCGGACAATGAGCAGTTCTTC	CASSPDNEQFF
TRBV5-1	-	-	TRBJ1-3	TGCGCCAGCAGCTTGGCGTTAGACAGCTCTGGAAACACCATATATTTT	CASSLALDSSGNTIYF
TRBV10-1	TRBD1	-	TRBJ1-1	TGCGCCAGCAGTTCCCAGGGGGCGATGAACACTGAAGCTTTCTTT	CASSSQGAMNTEAFF
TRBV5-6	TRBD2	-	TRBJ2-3	TGTGCCAGCAGCTTGGGGCTAGCGGGAGTGGTTCTAGGTGCGGATACGCAGTATTTT	CASSLGLAGVVLGADTQYF
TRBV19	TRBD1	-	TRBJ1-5	TGTGCCAGTCATTGGACAGGGGGCTATCAGCCCCAGCATTTT	CASHWTGGYQPQHF
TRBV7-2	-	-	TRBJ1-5	TGTGCCAGCAGCTTAGAAGCATTAAGCAATCAGCCCCAGCATTTT	CASSLEALSNQPQHF
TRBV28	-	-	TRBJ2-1	TGTGCCAGCAGTTTAGCGGGAATCGGGGAGCAGTTCTTC	CASSLAGIGEQFF
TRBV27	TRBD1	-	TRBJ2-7	TGTGCCAGCAGTTTCGGGACAGGGACCTACGAGCAGTACTTC	CASSFGTGTYEQYF
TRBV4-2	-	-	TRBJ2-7	TGTGCCAGCAGCCAAGCAAATTACGAGCAGTACTTC	CASSQANYEQYF
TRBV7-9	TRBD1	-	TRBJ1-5	TGTGCCAGCAGCTCATACAGGGGGCCAAATCAGCCCCAGCATTTT	CASSSYRGPNQPQHF
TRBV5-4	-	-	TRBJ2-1	TGTGCCGCAGACTCCTACAATGAGCAGTTCTTC	CAADSYNEQFF
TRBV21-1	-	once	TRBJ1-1	TGTGCCAGCAGTACAAAGAAGGCTTTCTTT	CASSTKKAFF
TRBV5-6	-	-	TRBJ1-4	TGTGCCAGCAGCTTGGTCTCAGTTAATGAAAAACTGTTTTTT	CASSLVSVNEKLFF
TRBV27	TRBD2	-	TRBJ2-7	TGTGCCAGCAGGGGGACTAGCGGGGCCGAGCAGTACTTC	CASRGTSGAEQYF
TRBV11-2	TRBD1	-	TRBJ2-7	TGTGCCAGCAGAAAACAACCGGGACAGGGTGGTGAGCAGTACTTC	CASRKQPGQGGEQYF
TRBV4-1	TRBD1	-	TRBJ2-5	TGCGCCAGCAGCCAAGGACAGGGGGCTATGGAGACCCAGTACTTC	CASSQGQGAMETQYF
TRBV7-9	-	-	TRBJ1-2	TGTGCCAGCATTCAAGGTACAGGTGGTGGCTACACCTTC	CASIQGTGGGYTF
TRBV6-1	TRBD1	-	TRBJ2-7	TGTGCCAGCAGACCGGGACAGGGCTCCTACGAGCAGTACTTC	CASRPGQGSYEQYF
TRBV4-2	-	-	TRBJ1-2	TGTGCCAGCAGCCAAGGCGTAACTAACTATGGCTACACCTTC	CASSQGVTNYGYTF
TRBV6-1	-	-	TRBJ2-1	TGTGCCAGCAGTGAAGAAGGACTACCTCTCAATGAGCAGTTCTTC	CASSEEGLPLNEQFF
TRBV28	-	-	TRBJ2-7	TGTGCCAGCAGACCCCTTACCCCAGGGTACGAGCAGTACTTC	CASRPLTPGYEQYF
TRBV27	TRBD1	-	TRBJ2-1	TGTGCCAGCCGGGACAGGGGGCCCCCCCCGCAGTTCTTC	CASRDRGPPPQFF
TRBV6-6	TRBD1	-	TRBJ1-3	TGTGCCAGCAGCCGGGACAGGGGGCGAACCGGAAACACCATATATTTT	CASSRDRGRTGNTIYF
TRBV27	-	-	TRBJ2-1	TGTGCCAGCGGAAGGAGCTCCTACAATGAGCAGTTCTTC	CASGRSSYNEQFF
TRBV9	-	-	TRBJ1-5	TGTGCCAGCAGCGGTGGGGGCAGCAATCAGCCCCAGCATTTT	CASSGGGSNQPQHF
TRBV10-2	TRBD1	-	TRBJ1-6	TGCGCCAGCAGTGAAGGGACAGGGTCCAATTCACCCCTCCACTTT	CASSEGTGSNSPLHF
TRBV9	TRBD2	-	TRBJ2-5	TGTGCCAGCAGCGTACAAACTAGCGGCCCTAGGAAGACCCAGTACTTC	CASSVQTSGPRKTQYF
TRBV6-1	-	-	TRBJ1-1	TGTGCCAGCAGACTAGGACCGGAGCACGCTTTCTTT	CASRLGPEHAFF
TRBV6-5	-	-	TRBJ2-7	TGTGCCAGCAGTTACTCTACGTCCAGGGGCTCCTACGAGCAGTACTTC	CASSYSTSRGSYEQYF
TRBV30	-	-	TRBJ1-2	TGTGCCTGGAGGGGGACACATCCTAACTATGGCTACACCTTC	CAWRGTHPNYGYTF
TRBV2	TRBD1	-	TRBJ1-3	TGTGCCAGCAGGACAGGGATTTTCTCTGGAAACACCATATATTTT	CASRTGIFSGNTIYF
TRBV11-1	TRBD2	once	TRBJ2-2	TGTGCCAGCAGCTTGGGACTAAGGTTACGGGAGGCTGCATCCGGGGAGCTGTTTTTT	CASSLGLRLREAASGELFF